The rows below give T cell receptor beta chains drawn from one sample of a study of beta chain features in type 1 diabetes. Generated by immunoSEQ multiplex PCR, the TCRdb table keeps only in-frame clones and is missing some. In the table there are approximately 200,000 clones, 7.5% to 10% of which are singletons. The material sequenced was naive CD4+ T cells from blood. The receptor set was obtained from a woman aged 18-29 years in good health. CDR3s include the opening cysteine and the closing phenylalanine or tryptophan. D genes are given only for firm matches. Not every row has a clone size; where given, it reads once, few, many or a size class.

>TRBV6-5|few|.|TRBJ1-2
TGTGCCAGCAGTTACTCATCAGGGATTAACTATGGCTACACCTTC
CASSYSSGINYGYTF
>TRBV2|few|.|TRBJ1-1
TGTGCCAGCAGTTTTCAGGGAGGGAAGAACACTGAAGCTTTCTTT
CASSFQGGKNTEAFF
>TRBV11-2|few|.|TRBJ1-5
TGTGCCAGCAGCCGAGGGGAGGTCGGCCAGCCCCAGCATTTT
CASSRGEVGQPQHF
>TRBV29-1|few|.|TRBJ1-1
TGCAGCGTTGTCGTGACAGCGGGGACTGAAGCTTTCTTT
CSVVVTAGTEAFF
>TRBV4-2|.|.|TRBJ2-1
TGTGCCAGCAGCCAAGACACGAGGCCGAGGGACAATGAGCAGTTCTTC
CASSQDTRPRDNEQFF
>TRBV9|.|.|TRBJ2-1
TGTGCCAGCAGCCACAAACCCCCGCTGAAGCGACGACAGCAGTTCTTC
CASSHKPPLKRRQQFF
>TRBV10-3|.|.|TRBJ2-7
TGTGCCATAGACGGAGGCTACGAGCAGTACTTC
CAIDGGYEQYF
>TRBV5-1|few|.|TRBJ2-7
TGCGCCAGCAGCTTCAACGGCTACGAGCAGTACTTC
CASSFNGYEQYF
>TRBV6-1|.|.|TRBJ1-1
TGTGCCAGCAGTTCTACAGGAGTTGGGTACACTGAAGCTTTCTTT
CASSSTGVGYTEAFF
>TRBV5-1|.|TRBD1|TRBJ2-2
TGCGCCAGCAGCCGAGGGACAGTCGCCTCGAACACCGGGGAGCTGTTTTTT
CASSRGTVASNTGELFF
>TRBV5-4|few|.|TRBJ2-5
TGTGCCAGCAGCTCTTGGGGGGGCAGGGTGGAGACCCAGTACTTC
CASSSWGGRVETQYF
>TRBV19|few|TRBD2|TRBJ2-1
TGTGCCAGTAGTCGGACTAGCGGGGGGGCCCGGCTACGTAATGAGCAGTTCTTC
CASSRTSGGARLRNEQFF
>TRBV6-6|.|.|TRBJ2-2
TGTGCCAGCGGCGGCAGCACCGGGGAGCTGTTTTTT
CASGGSTGELFF
>TRBV7-2|few|.|TRBJ1-6
TGTGCCAGCAGCCCGGTGAGGGTTACCTATAATTCACCCCTCCACTTT
CASSPVRVTYNSPLHF
>TRBV14|.|TRBD2|TRBJ2-1
TGTGCCAGCAGCCAGACTAGCGGGGCCCCGGCTTTCAATGAGCAGTTCTTC
CASSQTSGAPAFNEQFF
>TRBV18|few|TRBD1|TRBJ1-2
TGTGCCAGCTCACCGACAGGGGGCATAGATGGCTACACCTTC
CASSPTGGIDGYTF
>TRBV30|few|TRBD2|TRBJ2-1
TGTGCCTGGAGAGTAGCGGGGGCTGTAAACAATGAGCAGTTCTTC
CAWRVAGAVNNEQFF
>TRBV28|few|.|TRBJ2-6
TGTGCCAGCACCATTGCGGGGTCGGGGGCCAACGTCCTGACTTTC
CASTIAGSGANVLTF
>TRBV6-4|few|.|TRBJ1-1
TGTGCCAGCAGCCTAGGGGAGAACACTGAAGCTTTCTTT
CASSLGENTEAFF
>TRBV6-5|few|.|TRBJ2-1
TGTGCCAGCAGTTACCAAGCGAGCAAATACAATGAGCAGTTCTTC
CASSYQASKYNEQFF
>TRBV30|few|TRBD2|TRBJ2-1
TGTGCCTGGCAGACTAGCGGGGGGCCCAATGAGCAGTTCTTC
CAWQTSGGPNEQFF
>TRBV4-2|few|TRBD2|TRBJ2-2
TGTGCCAGCAGCCAAGTAACCCCGGGACTAGCGGCCGGGGAGCTGTTTTTT
CASSQVTPGLAAGELFF
>TRBV29-1|few|TRBD1|TRBJ2-1
TGCAGCGTAAAAGACAGGGTGAATGAGCAGTTCTTC
CSVKDRVNEQFF
>TRBV5-1|few|.|TRBJ2-4
TGCGCCAGCAGCTCCGGGGAGGTCAAAAACATTCAGTACTTC
CASSSGEVKNIQYF
>TRBV19|.|TRBD2|TRBJ2-1
TGTGCCAGTAGTATAGGGGCGGGAGGAGGGTACAATGAGCAGTTCTTC
CASSIGAGGGYNEQFF
>TRBV5-1|few|.|TRBJ1-1
TGCGCCAGCAGCCCGGGGTTGGGGCGGGACTCTGAAGCTTTCTTT
CASSPGLGRDSEAFF
>TRBV30|.|.|TRBJ2-7
TGTGCCTGGAGTGCTCGACTGGGACTTTTATACGAGCAGTACTTC
CAWSARLGLLYEQYF
>TRBV7-2|.|.|TRBJ1-2
TGTGCTCAGACCGCGGGAGCTAACTATGGCTACACCTTC
CAQTAGANYGYTF
>TRBV11-1|.|TRBD1|TRBJ2-7
TGTGCCAGCAGCCAAGCGAGAGGACAGGGTATGAACGAGCAGTACTTC
CASSQARGQGMNEQYF